This TCR beta chain is drawn from a study of beta chain features in type 1 diabetes. There are a few counts of this clone. The study reverse transcribed the entire isolated RNA, so it sequenced expressed TCRB transcripts. TCRdb keeps only in-frame clones here, not all; method: immunoSEQ multiplex PCR. The sample carries about 620,000 clones, around 16% recorded once. Trimming took off 2 bases at V and 7 bases at J, with 15 bases between the two ends. The CDR3 runs 14 residues. Germline values: CDR1 MGHRA, CDR2 YSYEKL. This TCR derives from a man between 18 and 35 years old in good health. Sequenced material: naive CD4+ T cells from blood. The rearrangement links TRBV4-1 to TRBJ2-7; D is possibly TRBD2 (5 bases). CDR3 DNA: TGCGCCAGCAGCCAACCACGGACCCGGGGTGAGCAGTACTTC. As protein: CASSQPRTRGEQYF.